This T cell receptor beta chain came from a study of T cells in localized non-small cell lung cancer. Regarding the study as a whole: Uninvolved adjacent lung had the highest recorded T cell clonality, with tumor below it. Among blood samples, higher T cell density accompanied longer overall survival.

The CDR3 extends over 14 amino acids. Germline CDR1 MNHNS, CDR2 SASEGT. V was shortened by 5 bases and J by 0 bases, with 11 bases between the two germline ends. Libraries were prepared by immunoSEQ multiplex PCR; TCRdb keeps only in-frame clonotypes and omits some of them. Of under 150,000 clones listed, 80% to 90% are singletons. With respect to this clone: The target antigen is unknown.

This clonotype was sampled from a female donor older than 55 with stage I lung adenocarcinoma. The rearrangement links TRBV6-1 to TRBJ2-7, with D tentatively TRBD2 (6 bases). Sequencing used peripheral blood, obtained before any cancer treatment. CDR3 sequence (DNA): TGTGCCAGCAGTTTGGGGGGAAGCTCCTACGAGCAGTACTTC. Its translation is CASSLGGSSYEQYF.